This T cell receptor (beta chain) stems from a study of regulatory T cells in long-lasting Graves disease. Study-level findings and limits: Results may be inaccurate due to the small sample size.

This CDR3 has 15 residues. The ends lost 6 bases at V and 0 bases at J; junction bases unmatched: 9. CDR1 and CDR2 from the germline V gene are DFQATT and SNEGSKA (reference sequence). iRepertoire HTBI primers and Arm-PCR of CDR3 regions built TCR beta libraries. TCRdb ran MiXCR on the multiplex PCR reads and lists one entry per CDR3 protein. The sample lists about 420,000 distinct CDR3 sequences; roughly 15% were seen once. This clonotype appeared many times. The antigen remains undetermined. As to time point: newly diagnosed GD, antithyroid drugs for less than 3 months. With RNA extracted from PBMCs as input, the TCR library was made. The same sample was also studied in work on T cells in Graves' hyperthyroidism and ophthalmopathy. That work contributes: Any patient presenting with uncontrolled infection, other autoimmune disease, pregnancy or lactation was left out.

This chain uses TRBV20-1 with TRBJ2-3; 7 bases line up with TRBD2. The source material was peripheral blood mononuclear cells (PBMCs), sampled at new diagnosis, from a patient treated with antithyroid drugs. This receptor was taken from a woman between 18 and 30 years old with Graves disease. The CDR3: CSALSLAISTDTQYF. Here the CDR3 DNA reads TGCAGTGCCCTTTCACTAGCGATCAGCACAGATACGCAGTATTTT.